These 14 T cell receptor beta chains were all obtained from the same sample, sequenced in a study of shared clonotypes between healthy human individuals. Profiled with immunoSEQ multiplex PCR; TCRdb holds only in-frame clones, not every one. The sample records millions of clones, roughly 92% being singletons. Sequenced input: naive CD4+ T cells sorted from blood. Subset here: CD45RA+ positively selected. The receptors here all came from a young man in good health.

V gene TRBV10-3 combines with J gene TRBJ1-1; D perhaps matches TRBD1 (5 bases). Trimming cost V 4 bases and J 0 bases, with 12 bases left between them. CDR1 and CDR2 (germline): ENHRY, SYGVKD. CDR3 length equals 15 residues. Written as DNA, the CDR3 is TGTGCCATCAGTGGGGCCAGGGTAATGAACACTGAAGCTTTCTTT. This gives the protein CAISGARVMNTEAFF.

The chain recombines TRBV5-4 with TRBJ1-1, with D unclear. Germline CDR1 is SGHNT and CDR2 is YYREEE (reference sequence). V was trimmed by 0 bases and J by 0 bases, leaving 15 bases between them. The CDR3 length is 17 residues. The CDR3 region is CASSLGIGTELNTEAFF. CDR3 bases: TGTGCCAGCAGCTTGGGGATCGGCACAGAGTTGAACACTGAAGCTTTCTTT.

The chain couples TRBV2 to TRBJ2-7; 10 nucleotides agree with TRBD1. The V and J ends lost 0 bases and 6 bases, in that order; junction bases with no gene match: 11. The germline gives CDR1 SNHLY, CDR2 FYNNEI. The CDR3 loop spans 17 amino acids. CDR3 DNA: TGTGCCAGCAGTGAAGCTTCACCGGGACAGGGGAAAGTCGAGCAGTACTTC. Translation: CASSEASPGQGKVEQYF.

V usage is TRBV2 and J usage is TRBJ1-5; D is uncertain. Germline lookup yields CDR1 SNHLY and CDR2 FYNNEI. This CDR3 is built from 15 residues. The V and J ends lost 3 bases and 0 bases respectively, with 9 bases between them. The DNA for the CDR3 is TGTGCCAGCAGTGATTTTCAAGTTAGCAATCAGCCCCAGCATTTT. This codes for CASSDFQVSNQPQHF.

The chain carries TRBV5-6 and TRBJ2-7, with TRBD2 as a possible D gene (5 bases). The V gene lost 1 base and the J gene lost 3 bases, with 11 bases spanning the gap. The CDR3 has 14 amino acids. The germline V gene encodes CDR1 SGHDT and CDR2 YYEEEE. In DNA, the CDR3 is TGTGCCAGCAGCTTGACTAGTAAGGGCTACGAGCAGTACTTC. Translation: CASSLTSKGYEQYF.

The gene calls are TRBV7-2 and TRBJ1-1, with TRBD1 matching over 9 bases. The CDR3 covers 13 residues. CDR1 and CDR2 (germline): SGHTA, FQGNSA. After removal of 4 bases from V and 8 bases from J, the junction contained 5 bases not matched to a gene. CDR3 DNA sequence: TGTGCCAGCAGCTACCGACAGGGGGTCGAAGCTTTCTTT. Protein sequence: CASSYRQGVEAFF.

The chain couples TRBV6-5 to TRBJ2-1; the D gene could be TRBD1 or TRBD2 (5 bases each). CDR3 length: 13 residues. V lost 6 bases and J lost 11, with 17 bases in between. Germline CDR1 reads MNHEY; CDR2 reads SVGAGI. The DNA for the CDR3 is TGTGCCAGCAGATCTCCGGGGACGTCTAAGCAGTTCTTC. This translates into CASRSPGTSKQFF.

The V gene is TRBV9, the J gene TRBJ1-3; perhaps TRBD1 as D (6 bases). Germline-derived CDR1 and CDR2 are SGDLS and YYNGEE. Trimming removed 2 bases at V and 2 bases at J, with 14 bases between. The CDR3 runs to 16 residues. For the CDR3, the DNA is TGTGCCAGCAGCGTCCTAGACAGGTGGGCTGGAAACACCATATATTTT. This sequence encodes CASSVLDRWAGNTIYF.

The genes are TRBV27 and TRBJ2-7, with TRBD2 as a possible D gene (5 bases). The CDR3 length is 16 residues. Trimming took 0 bases from V and 7 from J, leaving 19 bases between them. CDR1 and CDR2 from the germline V gene are MNHEY and SMNVEV (reference sequence). CDR3 residues: CASSLSSSSNYGEQYF. The CDR3 DNA sequence: TGTGCCAGCAGTTTATCGTCTAGCAGCAATTACGGGGAGCAGTACTTC.

The gene calls are TRBV6-4 and TRBJ2-1; no reliable D call. Germline-derived CDR1 and CDR2 are MRHNA and SNTAGT. The CDR3 extends over 15 amino acids. V gave up 4 bases and J gave up 0 bases, with 10 bases separating them. Here the CDR3 reads CASSAAGNSYNEQFF. The DNA for the CDR3 is TGTGCCAGCAGTGCGGCAGGCAACTCCTACAATGAGCAGTTCTTC.

The chain recombines TRBV9 with TRBJ1-1, with D unclear. The germline V and J ends were trimmed by 4 bases and 3 bases, with 16 bases remaining between them. Per the germline V gene, CDR1 is SGDLS and CDR2 is YYNGEE. This CDR3 is 15 amino acids long. For the CDR3, the DNA is TGTGCCAGCAGCCCCCCGGGTAGGTTCGACACTGAAGCTTTCTTT. Translating gives CASSPPGRFDTEAFF.

This clone has only a few counts. The V call is TRBV18, the J call TRBJ1-4; D possibly corresponds to TRBD1 (6 bases). V dropped 4 bases and J dropped 4 bases, with 10 bases sitting between them. Looked up from germline, CDR1 is KGHSH and CDR2 is LQKENI. This CDR3 region has 14 residues. The CDR3 loop is CASSQDRINEKLFF. CDR3 in DNA: TGTGCCAGCTCACAAGACAGGATTAATGAAAAACTGTTTTTT.

The V gene is TRBV29-1, the J gene TRBJ2-3; possible D gene TRBD2, 6 bases. This CDR3 spans 13 amino acids. CDR1 and CDR2 (germline): SQVTM, ANQGSEA. Deletions cut 3 bases from V and 6 bases from J, with 13 bases between. CDR3 sequence: CSVDLAGTDTQYF. The CDR3 region has the DNA TGCAGCGTTGACTTGGCGGGGACTGATACGCAGTATTTT.

For this clone: Different DNA sequences within this sample yield the same CDR3. The gene calls are TRBV4-1 and TRBJ2-1; TRBD2 is a possible D gene (6 bases). The CDR3 has 14 residues. V was trimmed by 0 bases and J by 4 bases, leaving 7 bases between them. Germline V gives CDR1 MGHRA, CDR2 YSYEKL. Here the CDR3 DNA reads TGCGCCAGCAGCCAAGATGGGGGGTACAATGAGCAGTTCTTC. Residues: CASSQDGGYNEQFF.